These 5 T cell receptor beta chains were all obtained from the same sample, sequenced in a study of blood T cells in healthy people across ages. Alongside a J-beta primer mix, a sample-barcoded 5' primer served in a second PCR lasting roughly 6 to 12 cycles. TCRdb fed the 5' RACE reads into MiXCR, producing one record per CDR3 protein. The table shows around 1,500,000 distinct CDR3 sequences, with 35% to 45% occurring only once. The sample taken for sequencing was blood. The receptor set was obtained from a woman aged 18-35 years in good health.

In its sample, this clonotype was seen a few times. The CDR3 protein is CASSFDNLYEQYF. CDR3 nucleotide sequence: TGTGCCAGCAGCTTTGATAACTTGTACGAGCAGTACTTC. The chain joins TRBV7-8 to TRBJ2-1, with D hard to call. The end of the DNA is better explained by TRBJ2-7, so the J call may be wrong. Germline loops: CDR1 SGHVS, CDR2 FQNEAQ. The length of the CDR3 is 13 residues.

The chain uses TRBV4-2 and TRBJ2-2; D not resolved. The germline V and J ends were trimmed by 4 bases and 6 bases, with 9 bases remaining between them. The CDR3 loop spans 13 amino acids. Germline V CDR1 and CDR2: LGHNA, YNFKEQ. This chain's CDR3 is CASSPARSGELFF. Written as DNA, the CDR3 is TGTGCCAGCAGCCCGGCCCGTTCCGGGGAGCTGTTTTTT.

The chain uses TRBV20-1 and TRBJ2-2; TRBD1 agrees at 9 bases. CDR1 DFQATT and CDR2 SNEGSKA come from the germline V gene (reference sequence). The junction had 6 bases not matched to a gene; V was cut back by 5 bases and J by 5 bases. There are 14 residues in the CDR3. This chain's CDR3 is CSAHPGTGTGELFF. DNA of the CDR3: TGCAGTGCTCATCCCGGGACAGGGACCGGGGAGCTGTTTTTT.

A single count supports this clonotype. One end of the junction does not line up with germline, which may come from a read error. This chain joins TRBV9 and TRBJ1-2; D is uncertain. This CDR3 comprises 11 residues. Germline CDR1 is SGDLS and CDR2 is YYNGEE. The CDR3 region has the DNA TGTGCCAGCAGCGACTCCAATGGCTGCACCTTC. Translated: CASSDSNGCTF.

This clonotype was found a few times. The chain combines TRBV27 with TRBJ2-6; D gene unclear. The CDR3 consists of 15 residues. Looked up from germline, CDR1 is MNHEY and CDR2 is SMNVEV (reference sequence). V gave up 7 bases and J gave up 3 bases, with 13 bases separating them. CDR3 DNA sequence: TGTGCCAGCATCCCTTGGGAAGGTGGGGCCAACGTCCTGACTTTC. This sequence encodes CASIPWEGGANVLTF.